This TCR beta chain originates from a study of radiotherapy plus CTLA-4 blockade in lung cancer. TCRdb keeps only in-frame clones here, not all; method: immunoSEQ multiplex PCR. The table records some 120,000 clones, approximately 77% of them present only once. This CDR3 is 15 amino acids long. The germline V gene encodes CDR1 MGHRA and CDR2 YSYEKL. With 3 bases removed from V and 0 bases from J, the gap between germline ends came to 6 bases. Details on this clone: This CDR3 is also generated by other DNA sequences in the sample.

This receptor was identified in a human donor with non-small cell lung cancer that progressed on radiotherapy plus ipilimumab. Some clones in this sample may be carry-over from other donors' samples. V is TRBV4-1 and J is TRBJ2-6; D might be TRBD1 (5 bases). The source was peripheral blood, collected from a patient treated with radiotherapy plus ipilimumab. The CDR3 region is CASSQGLSGANVLTF. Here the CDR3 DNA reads TGCGCCAGCAGCCAGGGGCTCTCTGGGGCCAACGTCCTGACTTTC.